Following are 27 T cell receptor beta chains from one sample sequenced in a study of CD8+ T cells in alopecia areata. Extraction and reverse transcription of RNA yielded cDNA as the sequencing template. This table comes from immunoSEQ multiplex PCR, and its TCRdb copy is limited to in-frame clones, with some not included. This sample has about 56,000 clones; approximately 96% occur once, and the top ten carry around 25%. Here the sequenced sample was CD8+ T cells sorted from blood, taken at week 0. These receptor sequences come from a human donor with alopecia areata.

This clone showed up just once. This chain links TRBV5-1 with TRBJ2-5, with TRBD2 matching over 9 bases. The CDR3 has 13 residues. V lost 4 bases and J lost 6; bases outside the gene matches: 4. CDR1 is SGHRS, CDR2 YFSETQ, per germline. The CDR3 coding sequence is TGCGCCAGCAGCGCCGGGACTAGCCAGACCCAGTACTTC. It specifies CASSAGTSQTQYF.

V and J are TRBV4-2 and TRBJ2-1; 9 bases are a match to TRBD2. The germline gives CDR1 LGHNA, CDR2 YNFKEQ. The CDR3 length is 16 residues. V gave up 0 bases and J gave up 8 bases; unmatched junction bases: 8. The CDR3 here is CASSQDLASGAYEQFF. The CDR3 bases are TGTGCCAGCAGCCAAGATTTGGCTAGCGGGGCCTATGAGCAGTTCTTC.

This rearrangement joins TRBV27 to TRBJ1-3; no definite D call. V was clipped by 2 bases and J by 4 bases, with 12 bases between them. Germline V gene sequence: CDR1 MNHEY, CDR2 SMNVEV (reference sequence). The CDR3 has 15 amino acids. The CDR3 spells CASSLMAGSGNTIYF. As DNA, the CDR3 is TGTGCCAGCAGTTTAATGGCGGGGAGCGGAAACACCATATATTTT.

The chain recombines TRBV7-9 with TRBJ1-6; perhaps TRBD1 as D (6 bases). Trimming took off 7 bases at V and 6 bases at J, with 16 bases between the two ends. Germline V gene data show CDR1 as SEHNR and CDR2 as FQNEAQ (reference sequence). The CDR3 has 15 amino acids. This CDR3 is CASTPWDKTNSPLHF. The CDR3 DNA sequence: TGTGCCAGCACCCCCTGGGACAAGACTAATTCACCCCTCCACTTT. The whole variable domain, remainder taken from reference TRBV7-9 and TRBJ1-6, is DTGVSQNPRHKITKRGQNVTFRCDPISEHNRLYWYRQTLGQGPEFLTYFQNEAQLEKSRLLSDRFSAERPKGSFSTLEIQRTEQGDSAMYLCASTPWDKTNSPLHFGNGTRLTVT.

V usage is TRBV2 and J usage is TRBJ1-5; 7 nucleotides line up with TRBD1. Germline CDR1 is SNHLY and CDR2 is FYNNEI. After removal of 4 bases from V and 2 bases from J, the junction contained 8 bases not matched to a gene. The CDR3 is 16 residues long. The DNA of the CDR3 is TGTGCCAGCAGTGTTAGGGGGCAGGCTGGCAATCAGCCCCAGCATTTT. Its translation: CASSVRGQAGNQPQHF. Full variable domain (rest looked up from reference TRBV2 and TRBJ1-5): EPEVTQTPSHQVTQMGQEVILRCVPISNHLYFYWYRQILGQKVEFLVSFYNNEISEKSEIFDDQFSVERPDGSNFTLKIRSTKLEDSAMYFCASSVRGQAGNQPQHFGDGTRLSIL.

The rearrangement uses TRBV7-9 and TRBJ1-1, with a tentative D call TRBD1 (6 bases). Trimming removed 0 bases from V and 6 bases from J, with 14 bases in between. CDR3 length equals 15 residues. CDR1 and CDR2 from the germline V gene are SEHNR and FQNEAQ (reference sequence). In DNA form, the CDR3 reads TGTGCCAGCAGCTTAGCGCAAGGGGGTTCGTCTGAAGCTTTCTTT. It yields the protein CASSLAQGGSSEAFF.

For this clone: Other DNA sequences in this specimen translate into the identical CDR3. The chain employs TRBV11-2 and TRBJ2-5; D gene ambiguous. Between the trimmed V and J ends, which lost 3 bases and 5 bases, there was a span of 4 bases. This CDR3 comprises 11 residues. Germline V gene lookup returns CDR1 SGHAT and CDR2 FQNNGV. CDR3 coding DNA: TGTGCCAGCAGCTTGGGTGAGACCCAGTACTTC. This codes for CASSLGETQYF.

The chain employs TRBV4-1 and TRBJ2-7; no clear D. CDR1 and CDR2 from the germline V gene are MGHRA and YSYEKL. The length of the CDR3 is 16 residues. Trimming removed 1 base at V and 0 bases at J, with 13 bases between. CDR3 sequence: CASSQGSAGSSYEQYF. Here the CDR3 DNA reads TGCGCCAGCAGCCAAGGCTCGGCAGGCAGCTCCTACGAGCAGTACTTC.

The chain employs TRBV11-2 and TRBJ2-1, with D unclear. Per the germline V gene, CDR1 is SGHAT and CDR2 is FQNNGV. V was clipped by 1 base and J by 0 bases, with 16 bases between them. CDR3 size: 18 residues. CDR3 bases: TGTGCCAGCAGCTTAGTTTCTCTGGACCTTAGCTCCTACAATGAGCAGTTCTTC. This codes for CASSLVSLDLSSYNEQFF.

J is TRBJ2-7 and V is TRBV4-3; TRBD2 is a possible D gene (7 bases). Trimming cost V 3 bases and J 2 bases, with 14 bases left between them. The CDR3 has 15 residues. Germline CDR1 and CDR2: LGHNA and YSLEER. The CDR3: CASSQFAGATYEQYF. CDR3 coding DNA: TGCGCCAGCAGCCAGTTTGCGGGGGCGACCTACGAGCAGTACTTC.

V gene TRBV4-1 combines with J gene TRBJ2-7, with D possibly matching TRBD2 (5 bases). The germline V gene encodes CDR1 MGHRA and CDR2 YSYEKL. The ends were cut back, 0 bases at V and 0 bases at J, with 15 bases in the middle. The CDR3 extends over 17 amino acids. The CDR3 loop is CASSQDSGFGASYEQYF. The CDR3 coding sequence is TGCGCCAGCAGCCAAGATTCGGGATTCGGAGCCTCCTACGAGCAGTACTTC.

This chain links TRBV11-3 with TRBJ2-1; 10 nucleotides agree with TRBD1. The J segment lost 6 bases and the V segment lost 5 bases, leaving 4 bases of the junction unmatched. This CDR3 has 14 residues. Per germline, CDR1 SGHNT and CDR2 YENEEA. The CDR3 loop reads CASSHRDRGNEQFF. For the CDR3, the DNA is TGTGCCAGCAGCCACCGGGACAGGGGCAATGAGCAGTTCTTC. Based on the CDR3 plus reference TRBV11-3 and TRBJ2-1, the full variable domain is EAGVVQSPRYKIIEKKQPVAFWCNPISGHNTLYWYLQNLGQGPELLIRYENEEAVDDSQLPKDRFSAERLKGVDSTLKIQPAELGDSAVYLCASSHRDRGNEQFFGPGTRLTVL.

This clone was counted once. The chain has TRBV6-5 and TRBJ2-1, with D maybe TRBD1 (5 bases). The germline gives CDR1 MNHEY, CDR2 SVGAGI. Between the trimmed V and J ends, which lost 4 bases and 0 bases, there was a span of 10 bases. CDR3 length: 15 amino acids. CDR3 loop: CASSSDSDSYNEQFF. For the CDR3, the DNA is TGTGCCAGCAGTTCAGACAGCGACTCCTACAATGAGCAGTTCTTC.

CDR3 sequence reads: CASSQGQGSYTEAFF. CDR3 in DNA: TGTGCCAGCAGCCAAGGTCAGGGTTCCTACACTGAAGCTTTCTTT. The chain combines TRBV4-2 with TRBJ1-1; tentatively, D is TRBD1 (5 bases). CDR3 size: 15 residues. Germline V CDR1 and CDR2: LGHNA, YNFKEQ. The germline V and J ends were trimmed by 1 base and 3 bases, with 12 bases remaining between them.

V and J are TRBV13 and TRBJ2-5, with TRBD2 matching over 7 bases. After removal of 5 bases from V and 0 bases from J, the junction contained 3 bases not matched to a gene. The CDR3 sequence is 14 residues long. Germline V gives CDR1 PRHDT, CDR2 FYEKMQ (reference sequence). This CDR3 is CASSVTSDQETQYF. The CDR3, as DNA: TGTGCCAGCAGCGTAACTAGCGACCAAGAGACCCAGTACTTC. Full variable domain (rest looked up from reference TRBV13 and TRBJ2-5): AAGVIQSPRHLIKEKRETATLKCYPIPRHDTVYWYQQGPGQDPQFLISFYEKMQSDKGSIPDRFSAQQFSDYHSELNMSSLELGDSALYFCASSVTSDQETQYFGPGTRLLVL.

This chain connects TRBV16 to TRBJ1-1; weak D call: TRBD1 (6 bases). CDR3 size: 13 residues. Trimming took 2 bases from V and 6 from J, leaving 10 bases between them. CDR1 and CDR2 (germline): KGHSY, FQNENV. CDR3 bases: TGTGCCAGCAGCCAACGGGACATGGCTGAAGCTTTCTTT. It is translated as CASSQRDMAEAFF.

The chain carries TRBV30 and TRBJ1-5; D remains unclear. CDR3 length: 13 residues. Trimming took 2 bases from V and 2 from J, leaving 7 bases between them. Germline CDR1 reads GTSNPN; CDR2 reads SVGIG (reference sequence). The CDR3 nucleotides are TGTGCCTGGAGTCCCGACGGCAATCAGCCCCAGCATTTT. Residues: CAWSPDGNQPQHF.

The V and J genes are TRBV2 and TRBJ2-7; D remains unclear. V was pared by 1 base and J by 2 bases, with 12 bases between. The CDR3 length is 15 residues. Germline assignment: CDR1 SNHLY and CDR2 FYNNEI. This CDR3 is CASSEDSPLTYEQYF. Here the CDR3 DNA reads TGTGCCAGCAGTGAAGACAGCCCTCTAACCTACGAGCAGTACTTC. Full variable domain (missing parts from reference TRBV2 and TRBJ2-7): EPEVTQTPSHQVTQMGQEVILRCVPISNHLYFYWYRQILGQKVEFLVSFYNNEISEKSEIFDDQFSVERPDGSNFTLKIRSTKLEDSAMYFCASSEDSPLTYEQYFGPGTRLTVT.

The rearrangement joins TRBV2 to TRBJ2-1; D ambiguous. Germline CDR1 reads SNHLY; CDR2 reads FYNNEI. The V end lost 6 bases, the J end lost 12 bases, and 9 bases lay between the germline ends. The CDR3 extends over 10 amino acids. The CDR3 region is CASSAHVQFF. The CDR3 bases are TGTGCCAGCAGCGCCCATGTGCAGTTCTTC.

This chain links TRBV30 with TRBJ2-1, with a tentative D call TRBD2 (5 bases). The CDR3 is made up of 16 amino acids. Trimming stripped 0 bases from V and 0 bases from J, with 12 bases between. CDR1 is GTSNPN, CDR2 SVGIG, per germline (reference sequence). In nucleotides, the CDR3 is TGTGCCTGGAGTGTCCTTAGGGAGATCTCCTACAATGAGCAGTTCTTC. Translating it yields CAWSVLREISYNEQFF.

V and J are TRBV6-5 and TRBJ2-2; no firm D call. The CDR3 totals 15 residues. V was pared by 0 bases and J by 4 bases, with 9 bases between. Germline-derived CDR1 and CDR2 are MNHEY and SVGAGI. The CDR3 DNA reads as TGTGCCAGCAGTTACTCTATGGTCGGCACCGGGGAGCTGTTTTTT. Protein: CASSYSMVGTGELFF.

The V and J genes are TRBV27 and TRBJ2-7; TRBD1 aligns across 8 bases. This CDR3 spans 15 amino acids. J lost 4 bases, V lost 6 bases, and 11 bases had no gene match. Per germline, CDR1 MNHEY and CDR2 SMNVEV (reference sequence). CDR3 loop: CASRTTGGVGYEQYF. CDR3 nucleotide sequence: TGTGCCAGCAGGACTACAGGGGGAGTAGGGTACGAGCAGTACTTC.

This chain links TRBV11-2 with TRBJ2-1, with TRBD2 matching over 10 bases. The junction had 6 bases not matched to a gene; V was cut back by 6 bases and J by 4 bases. The CDR3 is made up of 15 amino acids. Germline assignment: CDR1 SGHAT and CDR2 FQNNGV. CDR3: CASSDGLADYNEQFF. The CDR3 coding sequence is TGTGCCAGCAGTGACGGACTAGCGGATTACAATGAGCAGTTCTTC.

This rearrangement joins TRBV5-1 to TRBJ2-4; 7 bases fit TRBD1. V lost 4 bases, J lost 0 bases, and 7 bases stayed unmatched. This CDR3 has 16 residues. The germline V gene encodes CDR1 SGHRS and CDR2 YFSETQ. The CDR3 DNA sequence: TGCGCCAGCAGCCCCGGGACAGATTTAGCCAAAAACATTCAGTACTTC. As protein: CASSPGTDLAKNIQYF. Supplemented by reference TRBV5-1 and TRBJ2-4, the full variable domain reads KAGVTQTPRYLIKTRGQQVTLSCSPISGHRSVSWYQQTPGQGLQFLFEYFSETQRNKGNFPGRFSGRQFSNSRSEMNVSTLELGDSALYLCASSPGTDLAKNIQYFGAGTRLSVL.

This clone was seen once. The chain links TRBV7-6 to TRBJ2-7; 10 positions match TRBD2. J lost 4 bases, V lost 4 bases, and 10 bases had no gene match. CDR1 and CDR2 from the germline V gene are SGHVS and FNYEAQ. The CDR3 spans 16 residues. CDR3: CASSSGRGGLAYEQYF. The CDR3 DNA reads TGTGCCAGCAGCTCTGGCCGGGGGGGACTAGCGTACGAGCAGTACTTC.

The rearrangement links TRBV2 to TRBJ2-1; weak D call: TRBD2 (5 bases). From germline, CDR1 is SNHLY and CDR2 FYNNEI. The V end was cut by 3 bases, the J end by 8 bases, with 8 bases between. This CDR3 has 12 residues. DNA of the CDR3: TGTGCCAGCAGTGATCTGGACTATGAGCAGTTCTTC. Its translation is CASSDLDYEQFF. The entire variable domain, with the rest obtained from reference TRBV2 and TRBJ2-1, is as follows: EPEVTQTPSHQVTQMGQEVILRCVPISNHLYFYWYRQILGQKVEFLVSFYNNEISEKSEIFDDQFSVERPDGSNFTLKIRSTKLEDSAMYFCASSDLDYEQFFGPGTRLTVL.

The chain employs TRBV27 and TRBJ2-3; D possibly matches TRBD1 or TRBD2 (5 bases each). V lost 5 bases and J 2 bases, leaving 14 bases between the germline ends. Germline CDR1 MNHEY, CDR2 SMNVEV (reference sequence). The CDR3 covers 15 residues. The CDR3 region has the DNA TGTGCCAGCAGTCCAAGGGACCCCATCACAGATACGCAGTATTTT. Translated, it gives CASSPRDPITDTQYF.